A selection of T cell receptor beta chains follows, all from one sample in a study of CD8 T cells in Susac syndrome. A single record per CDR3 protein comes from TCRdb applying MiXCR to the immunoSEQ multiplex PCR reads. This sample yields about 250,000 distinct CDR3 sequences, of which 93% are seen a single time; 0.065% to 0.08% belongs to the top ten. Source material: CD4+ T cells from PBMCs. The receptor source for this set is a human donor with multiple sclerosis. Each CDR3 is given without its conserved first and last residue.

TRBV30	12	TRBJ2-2	ACSLPTGIGELF
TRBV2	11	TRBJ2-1	ASMSGRANEQF
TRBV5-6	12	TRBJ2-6	ASGRLEGANVLT
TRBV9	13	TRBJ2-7	ASSVSGTGFSEQY
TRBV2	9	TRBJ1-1	ASSVEAEAF
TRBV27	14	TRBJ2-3	ASRLWAGGSTDTQY
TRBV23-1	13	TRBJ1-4	ASINPGGHNEKLF
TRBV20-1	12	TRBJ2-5	SAWTSGGQETQY
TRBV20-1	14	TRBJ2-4	SARIIWGRGKNIQY
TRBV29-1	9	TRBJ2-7	SAVFGYEQY
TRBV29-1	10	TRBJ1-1	SAGTTNTEAF
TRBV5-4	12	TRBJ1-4	ASSPDRGGEKLF
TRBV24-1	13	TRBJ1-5	ATSDDRVHNQPQH
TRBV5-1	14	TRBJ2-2	ASSVLGATTTGELF
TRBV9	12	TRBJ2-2	ASSAYMGPGELF
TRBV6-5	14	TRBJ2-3	ASSYSPGYSTDTQY
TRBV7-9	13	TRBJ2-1	ASTQGRGRYNEQF
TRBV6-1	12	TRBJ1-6	ASTEGEGYSPLH
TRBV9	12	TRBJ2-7	ASSEGDKGSEQY
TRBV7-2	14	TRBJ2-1	ASSLGSLAVYNEQF
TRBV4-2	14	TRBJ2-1	ASSQVRGGDYNEQF
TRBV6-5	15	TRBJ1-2	ASSYSQENLGFYGYT
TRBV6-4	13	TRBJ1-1	ASSENPGPNTEAF
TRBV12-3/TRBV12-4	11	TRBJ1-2	ASSGTGVGGYT
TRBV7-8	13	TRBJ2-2	ASRVYGGSWGELF
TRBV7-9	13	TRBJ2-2	ASSLVNSNTGELF
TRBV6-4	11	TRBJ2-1	ASSGQGGGEQF
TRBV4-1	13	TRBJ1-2	ASSQDHGDPYGYT
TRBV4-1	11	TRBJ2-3	ASSQALAQWQY
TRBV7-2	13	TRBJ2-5	ASSLAGSSQETQY
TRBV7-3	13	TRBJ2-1	ASSPLLAGADEQF
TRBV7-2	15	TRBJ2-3	ASSSKLAVLSTDTQY
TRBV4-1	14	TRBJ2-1	ASSYPGQGRNNEQF
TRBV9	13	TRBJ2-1	ASCIGGSSYNEQF
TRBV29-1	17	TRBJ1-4	SVGRHYRGLYATNEKLF
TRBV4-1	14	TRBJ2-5	ASSQDGLAGEETQY
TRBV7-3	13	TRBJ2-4	ASSSAGLAFNIQY
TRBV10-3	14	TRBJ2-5	AINSRRGETQETQY
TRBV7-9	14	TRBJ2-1	ASRPIRGNSYNEQF
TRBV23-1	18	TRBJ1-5	ASSPQGGQVKVYSNQPQH
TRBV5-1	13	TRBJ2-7	ASSLDGTLSYEQY
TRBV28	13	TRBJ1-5	ASSSHGGARQPQH
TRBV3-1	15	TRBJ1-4	ASSQGQGTATNEKLF
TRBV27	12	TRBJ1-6	ASSQGAYNSPLH
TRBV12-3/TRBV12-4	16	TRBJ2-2	ASSSGAGGRFGTGELF
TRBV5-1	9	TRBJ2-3	ASSLDDTQY
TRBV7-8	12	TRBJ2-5	ASSSHRFGETQY
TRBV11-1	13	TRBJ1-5	ASSPGQDSNQPQH
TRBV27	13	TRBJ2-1	ASSPLGGAFYEQF
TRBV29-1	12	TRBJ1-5	SVVLGGINQPQH
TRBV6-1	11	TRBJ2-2	ASDRGNGGELF
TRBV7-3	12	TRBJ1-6	ASSLWSSDSPLH
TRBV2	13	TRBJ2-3	ASSVGSGRRDTQY